This TCR beta chain was sequenced during a study of neurological immune-mediated disorders. Whole-study results and caveats: Levels of TCR clonal expansion peaked in HTLV-1-associated myelopathy and reached their lowest in multiple sclerosis, under those of healthy controls.

The CDR3 contains 14 residues. CDR1 is MNHNY, CDR2 SVGAGI, per germline (reference sequence). One entry per CDR3 protein, called by TCRdb with MiXCR from the 5' RACE reads. The table lists under 60,000 distinct CDR3 sequences, 9% to 12% of them singletons. This clonotype was seen many times. The antigen remains unidentified. The junction and the germline gene differ at one end; a read error may be behind it. The sequenced material came from PBMCs. This receptor was identified in a woman aged 40 to 50 with HTLV-1-associated myelopathy (HAM/TSP). V usage is TRBV6-6 and J usage is TRBJ1-1; 8 bases align to TRBD1. The CDR3 DNA sequence: TGTGCCAGCAGTTACTCGACAGGGGTGACTGAAACTTTCTTT. This encodes CASSYSTGVTETFF.